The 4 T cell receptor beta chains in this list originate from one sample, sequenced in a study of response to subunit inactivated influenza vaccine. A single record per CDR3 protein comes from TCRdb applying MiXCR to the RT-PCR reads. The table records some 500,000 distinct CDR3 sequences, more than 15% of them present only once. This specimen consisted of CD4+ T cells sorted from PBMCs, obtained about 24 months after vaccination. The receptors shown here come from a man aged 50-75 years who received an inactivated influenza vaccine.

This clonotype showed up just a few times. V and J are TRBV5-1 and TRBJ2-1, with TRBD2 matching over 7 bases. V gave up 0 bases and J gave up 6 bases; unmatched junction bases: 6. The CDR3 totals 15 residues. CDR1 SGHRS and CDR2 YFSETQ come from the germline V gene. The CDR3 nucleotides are TGCGCCAGCAGCTTGGTCGCTAGCGGTCCCAATGAGCAGTTCTTC. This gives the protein CASSLVASGPNEQFF.

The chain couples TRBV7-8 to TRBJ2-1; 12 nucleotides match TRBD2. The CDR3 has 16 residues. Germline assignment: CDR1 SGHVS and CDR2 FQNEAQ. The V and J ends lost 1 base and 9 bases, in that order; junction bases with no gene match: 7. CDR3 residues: CASSLGSRTSGVEQFF. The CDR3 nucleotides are TGTGCCAGCAGCTTAGGCTCAAGGACTAGCGGGGTTGAGCAGTTCTTC.

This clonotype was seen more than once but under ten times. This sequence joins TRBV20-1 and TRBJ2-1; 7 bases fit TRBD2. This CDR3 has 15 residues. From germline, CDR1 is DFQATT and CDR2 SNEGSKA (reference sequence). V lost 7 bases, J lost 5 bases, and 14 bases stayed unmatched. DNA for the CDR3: TGCAGTGGGACGCTGGGGGGAGGGCCTAACAATGAGCAGTTCTTC. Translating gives CSGTLGGGPNNEQFF.

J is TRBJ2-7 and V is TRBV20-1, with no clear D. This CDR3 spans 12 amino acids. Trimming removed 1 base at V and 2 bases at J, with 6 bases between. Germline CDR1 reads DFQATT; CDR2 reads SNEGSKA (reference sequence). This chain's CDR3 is CSARVATYEQYF. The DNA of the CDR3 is TGCAGTGCTAGAGTGGCTACCTACGAGCAGTACTTC.